Listed below are T cell receptor beta chains from one sample, sequenced in a study of beta chain features in type 1 diabetes. Measured with immunoSEQ multiplex PCR; TCRdb has only the in-frame clones, and not every one. Of 250,000 to 300,000 clones in the sample, under 8.5% were seen once. The source material was central memory CD4+ T cells from blood. The receptors originated from a woman aged 18-29 years in good health. The CDR3 runs from the conserved cysteine through the conserved F or W. Fields, in order: V gene, J gene, CDR3 protein.

v_gene: TRBV6-5; j_gene: NA; CDR3aa: CASRRTDLRGYEQYF
v_gene: TRBV5-1; j_gene: TRBJ1-4; CDR3aa: CASSLWGGAEKLFF
v_gene: TRBV30; j_gene: TRBJ2-7; CDR3aa: CAWSVFGGNEQYF
v_gene: TRBV6-1; j_gene: TRBJ1-1; CDR3aa: CASSALGVLGTEAFF
v_gene: TRBV6-6; j_gene: TRBJ1-2; CDR3aa: CASSRTGDYGYTF
v_gene: TRBV27; j_gene: TRBJ1-5; CDR3aa: CASSLTTGAAQPQHF
v_gene: TRBV30; j_gene: TRBJ2-5; CDR3aa: CAWSGGLAGGKETQYF
v_gene: TRBV7-9; j_gene: TRBJ2-2; CDR3aa: CASSKLGTANTGELFF
v_gene: TRBV29-1; j_gene: TRBJ2-7; CDR3aa: CSVDSGGQGMRRQYF
v_gene: TRBV7-2; j_gene: TRBJ2-1; CDR3aa: CASSLDGTGIYNEQFF
v_gene: TRBV5-1; j_gene: TRBJ2-5; CDR3aa: CASSLDYQETQYF
v_gene: TRBV6-6; j_gene: TRBJ1-2; CDR3aa: CASSPTGDYGYTF
v_gene: TRBV7-2; j_gene: TRBJ2-2; CDR3aa: CASSLGNTGELFF
v_gene: TRBV4-3; j_gene: TRBJ1-4; CDR3aa: CASSQDLGTGYEKLFF
v_gene: TRBV20-1; j_gene: TRBJ1-1; CDR3aa: CSASTLEAFF
v_gene: TRBV5-6; j_gene: TRBJ2-1; CDR3aa: CASSLEKGASYNEQFF
v_gene: TRBV5-1; j_gene: TRBJ2-1; CDR3aa: CASSLTQGASYNEQFF
v_gene: TRBV5-1; j_gene: TRBJ2-1; CDR3aa: CASSLGRYEQFF
v_gene: TRBV11-2; j_gene: TRBJ2-1; CDR3aa: CASSLGLANEQFF
v_gene: TRBV27; j_gene: TRBJ2-5; CDR3aa: CASRAAGGFQEQYF
v_gene: TRBV9; j_gene: TRBJ1-1; CDR3aa: CASSSTANTEAFF
v_gene: TRBV2; j_gene: TRBJ2-5; CDR3aa: CARRTSGGKTQYF
v_gene: TRBV15; j_gene: TRBJ2-6; CDR3aa: CATSTPPEGGHSGANVLTF
v_gene: TRBV4-1; j_gene: TRBJ1-1; CDR3aa: CASSQRGGVNTEAFF
v_gene: TRBV7-2; j_gene: TRBJ2-5; CDR3aa: CASSRLRQAGGETQYF
v_gene: TRBV7-2; j_gene: TRBJ2-5; CDR3aa: CASSPPRFGETQYF
v_gene: TRBV14; j_gene: TRBJ2-1; CDR3aa: CASSPTGNEQFF
v_gene: TRBV7-2; j_gene: TRBJ1-2; CDR3aa: CASSFDPMNGYTF
v_gene: TRBV6-1; j_gene: TRBJ2-5; CDR3aa: CASSATGTALKETQYF
v_gene: TRBV5-4; j_gene: TRBJ2-1; CDR3aa: CASSPGRLNEQFF
v_gene: TRBV5-4; j_gene: TRBJ2-3; CDR3aa: CASSAPGGDTQYF
v_gene: TRBV5-1; j_gene: TRBJ1-4; CDR3aa: CASSWDVGTNEKLFF
v_gene: TRBV18; j_gene: TRBJ1-2; CDR3aa: CASSPLGVHGYTF
v_gene: TRBV4-3; j_gene: TRBJ1-6; CDR3aa: CASSLVPGPTPLHF
v_gene: TRBV7-2; j_gene: TRBJ2-3; CDR3aa: CASSLGGSLDTQYF
v_gene: TRBV5-1; j_gene: TRBJ2-2; CDR3aa: CASSPIGRAGELFF
v_gene: TRBV7-2; j_gene: TRBJ2-5; CDR3aa: CASSLVAQETQYF
v_gene: TRBV6-5; j_gene: TRBJ1-1; CDR3aa: CASNRQGMSTEAFF
v_gene: TRBV29-1; j_gene: TRBJ2-1; CDR3aa: CSVVRQGSSYNEQFF
v_gene: TRBV30; j_gene: TRBJ2-6; CDR3aa: CAWSVPRRSGANVLTF
v_gene: TRBV11-2; j_gene: TRBJ1-2; CDR3aa: CASSLEGRVGYTF
v_gene: TRBV18; j_gene: TRBJ2-5; CDR3aa: CASSPSATQETQYF
v_gene: TRBV18; j_gene: TRBJ2-2; CDR3aa: CASSPRALGELFF
v_gene: TRBV29-1; j_gene: TRBJ2-5; CDR3aa: CSVESPGVRETQYF
v_gene: TRBV4-3; j_gene: TRBJ1-6; CDR3aa: CASSVMYTPGQTSNSPLHF
v_gene: TRBV6-5; j_gene: TRBJ2-6; CDR3aa: CASSAGLSGANVLTF
v_gene: TRBV2; j_gene: TRBJ2-3; CDR3aa: CASSGRGLAGATDTQYF
v_gene: TRBV4-3; j_gene: TRBJ2-5; CDR3aa: CASSQEYRVETQYF
v_gene: TRBV2; j_gene: TRBJ2-5; CDR3aa: CASRRQKETQYF
v_gene: TRBV5-1; j_gene: TRBJ2-7; CDR3aa: CASSLAVSYEQYF
v_gene: TRBV4-1; j_gene: TRBJ2-7; CDR3aa: CASSQERQDEQYF